This TCR beta chain was documented in a study of T cell repertoires in cytomegalovirus infection. Study information: A matching HLA type, together with CMV infection, was signaled by public TCR beta signatures. Points from the study as a whole: Ex vivo, HLA-C-restricted CMV-specific TCR beta clonotypes prevailed over the rest of the response.

A single record per CDR3 protein comes from TCRdb applying MiXCR to the reads. The repertoire holds 150,000 to 200,000 distinct CDR3 sequences, with about 28% as singletons. About this clonotype: Its specificity is unknown.

Germline V gene lookup returns CDR1 SGHTA and CDR2 FQGTGA. This CDR3 has 14 amino acids. The V end lost 2 bases, the J end lost 7 bases, and 12 bases lay between the germline ends. The rearrangement joins TRBV7-3 to TRBJ2-1, with a weak D call TRBD2 (7 bases). The TCR originated in a human donor in good health (CMV status not recorded). Some clones in this sample may be carry-over from other donors' samples. The sample was PBMCs. In DNA, the CDR3 is TGTGCCAGCAGCTTATCGGGGGGCATAAATGAGCAGTTCTTC. Protein sequence: CASSLSGGINEQFF.